A selection of T cell receptor beta chains follows, all from one sample in a study of blood T cell repertoires in COVID-19. Data came from immunoSEQ multiplex PCR; TCRdb stores just in-frame clones and leaves some out. This table has about 160,000 clones, 86% appearing once. Sequenced material: peripheral blood. Receptors originate from a man over 45 with active or convalescent COVID-19. The CDR3 runs from the conserved cysteine through the conserved F or W. The order of the fields is clone size, V gene, J gene, D gene, CDR3 DNA, CDR3 protein. A D gene is named only where the DNA matches it firmly. Rows may omit the clone size; those that give it use once, few, many or a size class.

-	TRBV19	TRBJ2-7	TRBD2	TGTGCCAGTAGTCCGACTAGCGGGGGGGCCGCCCCCTACGAGCAGTACTTC	CASSPTSGGAAPYEQYF
-	TRBV4-1	TRBJ2-3	TRBD2	TGCGCCAGCAGCCAAGTCCCGCCTAGCGGGGGTCGCACAGATACGCAGTATTTT	CASSQVPPSGGRTDTQYF
-	TRBV24-1	TRBJ2-5	-	TGTGCCACCAGCAGCACCGGGAGCGGAGAGACCCAGTACTTC	CATSSTGSGETQYF
few	TRBV6-5	TRBJ1-6	TRBD1	TGTGCCAGCACCTCCAGGGGGCCGGAATCACCCCTCCACTTT	CASTSRGPESPLHF
few	TRBV28	TRBJ1-2	TRBD1	TGTGCCAGCAGTTTCTTCGGGACAGGAAGTAACTATGGCTACACCTTC	CASSFFGTGSNYGYTF
-	TRBV4-2	TRBJ2-5	TRBD1	TGTGCCAGCAGCCTGTTCCCCGACAGGGGGGAGACCCAGTACTTC	CASSLFPDRGETQYF
-	TRBV6-5	TRBJ1-6	-	TGTGCCAGCAGCCCCGGGACAAATTCACCCCTCCACTTT	CASSPGTNSPLHF
-	TRBV15	TRBJ1-5	-	TGTGCCACCAGCAGAGCGGGGACTTGGGGCAATCAGCCCCAGCATTTT	CATSRAGTWGNQPQHF
-	TRBV7-2	TRBJ2-7	TRBD2	TGTGCCAGCAGCAAGCGGGAGATGTACGAGCAGTACTTC	CASSKREMYEQYF
once	TRBV13	TRBJ1-1	TRBD1	TGTGCCAGCAGCTCATGGACAGGGGAGCGGACTGAAGCTTTCTTT	CASSSWTGERTEAFF
once	TRBV2	TRBJ2-1	TRBD2	TGTGCCAGCAGTGAAGCGGCTAGCGGGAGTGGTGAGCAGTTCTTC	CASSEAASGSGEQFF
-	TRBV5-1	TRBJ1-2	TRBD1	TGCGCCAGCAGTCGGGCCGGGACAGGGACTAACTATGGCTACACCTTC	CASSRAGTGTNYGYTF
-	TRBV24-1	TRBJ1-2	-	TGTGCCACCAGTGATTCCGACAGATACTATGGCTACACCTTC	CATSDSDRYYGYTF
-	TRBV7-9	TRBJ1-1	-	TGTGCCAGCAGCCCGGATTCGCGGAGGACTGAAGCTTTCTTT	CASSPDSRRTEAFF
-	TRBV7-3	TRBJ2-1	TRBD2	TGTGCCAGCAGCGGGAGGGAGTACAATGAGCAGTTCTTC	CASSGREYNEQFF
-	TRBV7-3	TRBJ1-1	-	TGTGCCAGCAGCCGTGGGGGGGCTGGGTCAAAAGCTTTCTTT	CASSRGGAGSKAFF
-	TRBV7-2	TRBJ2-7	TRBD2	TGTGCCAGCAGCTTAGGTGCGGGGGGGCTTAACGAGCAGTACTTC	CASSLGAGGLNEQYF
once	TRBV19	TRBJ2-3	TRBD2	TGTGCCAGTAGTATCGAAGCGGGAGCTCCAGATACGCAGTATTTT	CASSIEAGAPDTQYF
-	TRBV10-2	TRBJ1-6	TRBD1	TGCGCCAGCAGAGGACAGGGGACCTATAATTCACCCCTCCACTTT	CASRGQGTYNSPLHF
-	TRBV3-1/TRBV3-2	TRBJ2-7	-	TGTGCCAGCAGCCAAGATTTCGGGGGATCCTACGAGCAGTACTTC	CASSQDFGGSYEQYF
few	TRBV2	TRBJ2-3	-	TGTGCCAGCAGTGAAGACAGGGATACGCAGTATTTT	CASSEDRDTQYF
-	TRBV5-5	TRBJ2-7	TRBD1	TGTGCCAGCAGTAACATCCGGGACAGGGGGCTTTGGGAGCAGTACTTC	CASSNIRDRGLWEQYF
once	TRBV28	TRBJ1-5	-	TGTGCCAGCCTGGGAGACGGTCAGCCCCAGCATTTT	CASLGDGQPQHF
-	TRBV7-2	TRBJ2-3	-	TGTGCCAGCAGCTTATACACCCTCCCCACAGATACGCAGTATTTT	CASSLYTLPTDTQYF
-	TRBV24-1	TRBJ2-6	TRBD1	TGTGCCACCAGTGGGACAGGGTTCGGGGCCAACGTCCTGACTTTC	CATSGTGFGANVLTF
-	TRBV2	TRBJ2-1	TRBD2	TGTGCCAGTTGTACTAGCGGGGAAGTAAGGGAGCAGTTCTTC	CASCTSGEVREQFF
once	TRBV2	TRBJ2-5	TRBD2	TGTGCCAGCCCCGAACCCGAGGAGCGGGGGGGCAAAGAGACCCAGTACTTC	CASPEPEERGGKETQYF
-	TRBV3-1/TRBV3-2	TRBJ1-5	TRBD1	TGTGCCAGCAGCCAAGATTTGGGACAGGGGGCTCAGCCCCAGCATTTT	CASSQDLGQGAQPQHF
-	TRBV6-5	TRBJ2-2	TRBD1	TGTGCCAGCCGGGGACAGTGGAACACCGGGGAGCTGTTTTTT	CASRGQWNTGELFF
-	TRBV7-6	TRBJ1-1	-	TGTGCCAGCGAAGGGGTCGAAGCTTTCTTT	CASEGVEAFF
-	TRBV11-2	TRBJ1-2	-	TGTGCCAGCAGCCTGGCAGGTCTGCCAGTCTACACCTTC	CASSLAGLPVYTF
-	TRBV10-3	TRBJ2-6	TRBD2	TGTGCCATCACCTCCTTTCGTTCCGGGGGGATTTCTGGGGCCAACGTCCTGACTTTC	CAITSFRSGGISGANVLTF
-	TRBV7-3	TRBJ2-3	TRBD2	TGTGCCAGCAGCCCGACTAGCGGGAGGGCCCGTCCAGATACGCAGTATTTT	CASSPTSGRARPDTQYF
-	TRBV19	TRBJ2-7	-	TGTGCCAGTAGTCACGGGACATTAGAGCAGTACTTC	CASSHGTLEQYF
-	TRBV19	TRBJ1-2	-	TGTGCCAGTAGTTCGTGGGGCCCGTCTAACTATGGCTACACCTTC	CASSSWGPSNYGYTF
-	TRBV5-1	TRBJ1-1	-	TGCGCCAGCAGCTCAGACACCGTGGCTGCCGCTTTCTTT	CASSSDTVAAAFF
-	TRBV6-6	TRBJ2-7	-	TGTGCCAGCAGCCACGGCAGGGGAGTTATCTACGAGCAGTACTTC	CASSHGRGVIYEQYF
-	TRBV13	TRBJ1-1	TRBD1	TGTGCCAGCAGCGACAGGGGCCCGAACACTGAAGCTTTCTTT	CASSDRGPNTEAFF
-	TRBV11-3	TRBJ1-2	TRBD1	TGTGCCAGCAGCTTAGTGCTTTCGGGACAGGGGCGCGGCTACACCTTC	CASSLVLSGQGRGYTF
-	TRBV7-8	TRBJ2-1	-	TGTGCCAGCAGCTTTGTCGGGGGATCCTACAATGAGCAGTTCTTC	CASSFVGGSYNEQFF
-	TRBV12-2	TRBJ1-1	-	TGTGCAAGTCGCTTAGTACAGCTGAACACTGAAGCTTTCTTT	CASRLVQLNTEAFF
-	TRBV19	TRBJ1-1	-	TGTGCCAGTAGTATAATGGAGGGCACTGAAGCTTTCTTT	CASSIMEGTEAFF
once	TRBV27	TRBJ2-1	-	TGTGCCAGCAGTTTAATACAGGGAATCTACAATGAGCAGTTCTTC	CASSLIQGIYNEQFF